The 20 T cell receptor beta chains below were found in one sample sequenced in a study of identifying expanded T cells in peripheral blood. The protocol was immunoSEQ multiplex PCR, while the TCRdb copy is restricted to in-frame clones and leaves out a portion. The sample holds some 72,000 clones; around 90% are singletons and the top ten take 3% to 4%. Material: blood. These receptors were taken from a person between 18 and 75 years old in good health.

This clone was observed a few times. The chain couples TRBV25-1 to TRBJ1-1; D possibly corresponds to TRBD1 (6 bases). This CDR3 has 13 residues. Trimming pared 7 bases from V and 6 bases from J, leaving 15 bases between. Looked up from germline, CDR1 is MGHDK and CDR2 is SYGVNS. CDR3 sequence reads: CASKAQGGSEAFF. CDR3 DNA: TGTGCCAGCAAGGCACAGGGTGGGTCTGAAGCTTTCTTT.

The J gene is TRBJ2-3, the V gene TRBV7-8; D ambiguous. CDR3 size: 12 residues. Trimming cost V 5 bases and J 6 bases, with 9 bases left between them. In germline, CDR1 is SGHVS, CDR2 FQNEAQ. CDR3: CASSLNGDTQYF. The CDR3 DNA is TGTGCCAGCAGCCTGAACGGTGATACGCAGTATTTT.

In its sample, this clone was seen once. The CDR3 here is CASSIGLGQAPSPQETQYF. In nucleotides, the CDR3 is TGTGCCAGTAGTATAGGTCTCGGACAGGCCCCGAGCCCCCAAGAGACCCAGTACTTC. The gene calls are TRBV19 and TRBJ2-5; TRBD1 matches 7 bases. The V and J ends lost 1 base and 1 base, in that order; junction bases with no gene match: 15. This CDR3 region has 19 residues. Germline V gene lookup returns CDR1 LNHDA and CDR2 SQIVND (reference sequence).

The chain carries TRBV29-1 and TRBJ1-1, with no clear D. Germline V gives CDR1 SQVTM, CDR2 ANQGSEA. This CDR3 has 13 amino acids. V shed 0 bases and J shed 3 bases, with 8 bases lying between them. Here the CDR3 reads CSVEDVTDTEAFF. Here the CDR3 DNA reads TGCAGCGTTGAAGATGTCACAGACACTGAAGCTTTCTTT.

This clone has more than one count but fewer than ten. V gene TRBV4-1 combines with J gene TRBJ2-1; D gene ambiguous. Trimming shortened V by 10 bases and J by 9 bases, and 16 bases separated the two germline ends. The CDR3 contains 12 residues. Germline V gene sequence: CDR1 MGHRA, CDR2 YSYEKL. The CDR3 protein is CATEGSASEQFF. As DNA, the CDR3 is TGCGCCACCGAAGGAAGCGCGAGTGAGCAGTTCTTC.

The V gene is TRBV7-2, the J gene TRBJ1-6, with D possibly matching TRBD1 (6 bases). V gave up 2 bases and J gave up 7 bases, with 12 bases separating them. Germline V lookup: CDR1 SGHTA, CDR2 FQGNSA. This CDR3 is built from 15 residues. The CDR3 region is CASSLFRGTNSPLHF. In DNA, the CDR3 is TGTGCCAGCAGCTTATTTAGGGGGACCAATTCACCCCTCCACTTT.

The rearrangement links TRBV7-3 to TRBJ1-3, with D unresolved. Germline CDR1 SGHTA, CDR2 FQGTGA. The CDR3 totals 16 residues. Trimming removed 3 bases from V and 1 base from J, with 13 bases in between. The CDR3 DNA reads as TGTGCCAGCAGCTTTAAACTAAGTTGGTCTGGAAACACCATATATTTT. Its protein is CASSFKLSWSGNTIYF.

The DNA of the CDR3 is TGTGCCACCAGCATGACGGGGAGCACTGAAGCTTTCTTT. This sequence encodes CATSMTGSTEAFF. V gene TRBV15 combines with J gene TRBJ1-1; D call uncertain. CDR1 is LNHNV and CDR2 is YYDKDF in the germline V gene (reference sequence). V was cut by 4 bases and J by 4 bases, with 10 bases left in between. The CDR3 is 13 amino acids.

The rearrangement links TRBV25-1 to TRBJ1-1, with D hard to call. The CDR3 sequence is 13 residues long. Trimming removed 0 bases from V and 3 bases from J, with 5 bases in between. Germline V CDR1 and CDR2: MGHDK, SYGVNS. The CDR3 protein is CASSEYHHTEAFF. Here the CDR3 DNA reads TGTGCCAGCAGTGAATATCACCACACTGAAGCTTTCTTT.

The V and J genes are TRBV9 and TRBJ2-2; no reliable D call. Germline V gene sequence: CDR1 SGDLS, CDR2 YYNGEE. This CDR3 contains 14 residues. V was pared by 4 bases and J by 8 bases, with 15 bases between. The CDR3 region has the DNA TGTGCCAGCAGCCTCGGGCGTTTACCAGGGGAGCTGTTTTTT. Translating gives CASSLGRLPGELFF.

The chain carries TRBV7-9 and TRBJ1-4; D remains ambiguous. Deletions cut 0 bases from V and 7 bases from J, with 3 bases between. The germline V gene encodes CDR1 SEHNR and CDR2 FQNEAQ (reference sequence). The CDR3 has 12 residues. The CDR3 loop reads CASSLASEKLFF. CDR3 DNA sequence: TGTGCCAGCAGCTTAGCAAGTGAAAAACTGTTTTTT. The full variable domain, its missing parts supplied by reference TRBV7-9 and TRBJ1-4, is DTGVSQNPRHKITKRGQNVTFRCDPISEHNRLYWYRQTLGQGPEFLTYFQNEAQLEKSRLLSDRFSAERPKGSFSTLEIQRTEQGDSAMYLCASSLASEKLFFGSGTQLSVL.

The chain links TRBV5-6 to TRBJ1-2, with a tentative D call TRBD1 (5 bases). There are 14 residues in the CDR3. CDR1 is SGHDT and CDR2 is YYEEEE in the germline V gene. Trimming pared 4 bases from V and 4 bases from J, leaving 14 bases between. Here the CDR3 reads CASSGPEGLYGYTF. The CDR3, as DNA: TGTGCCAGCAGCGGCCCGGAGGGGCTCTATGGCTACACCTTC.

This clone was seen once. DNA of the CDR3: TGTGCCAGCAGCGCGACTAGCGCCTTCTACAATGAGCAGTTCTTC. Translation: CASSATSAFYNEQFF. The chain couples TRBV9 to TRBJ2-1; 8 bases match TRBD2. The V segment lost 3 bases and the J segment 3 bases; nucleotides outside the gene matches: 5. The CDR3 totals 15 residues. The germline V gene encodes CDR1 SGDLS and CDR2 YYNGEE. Looking up the rest from reference TRBV9 and TRBJ2-1 gives the full variable domain: DSGVTQTPKHLITATGQRVTLRCSPRSGDLSVYWYQQSLDQGLQFLIQYYNGEERAKGNILERFSAQQFPDLHSELNLSSLELGDSALYFCASSATSAFYNEQFFGPGTRLTVL.

V is TRBV9 and J is TRBJ2-6; D ambiguous. V shed 7 bases and J shed 1 base, with 9 bases lying between them. CDR1 is SGDLS and CDR2 is YYNGEE in the germline V gene. The CDR3 has 14 residues. CDR3 region: CASSHPSGANVLTF. CDR3 nucleotides: TGTGCCAGCTCACACCCGTCTGGGGCCAACGTCCTGACTTTC. Drawing the rest from reference TRBV9 and TRBJ2-6, the complete variable domain is DSGVTQTPKHLITATGQRVTLRCSPRSGDLSVYWYQQSLDQGLQFLIQYYNGEERAKGNILERFSAQQFPDLHSELNLSSLELGDSALYFCASSHPSGANVLTFGAGSRLTVL.

This chain joins TRBV7-2 and TRBJ1-1; a weak D match, TRBD1 (6 bases). Germline V gives CDR1 SGHTA, CDR2 FQGNSA. The CDR3 is 15 residues long. Trimming removed 1 base at V and 8 bases at J, with 17 bases between. CDR3 residues: CASSLVGGPGGEAFF. The CDR3 nucleotides read TGTGCCAGCAGCTTAGTCGGGGGGCCTGGGGGCGAAGCTTTCTTT.

The CDR3 protein is CALSEKVSYNEQFF. The CDR3, as DNA: TGTGCCCTTTCGGAGAAGGTCTCCTACAATGAGCAGTTCTTC. The V and J genes are TRBV6-1 and TRBJ2-1; D uncertain. Trimming removed 11 bases at V and 0 bases at J, with 14 bases between. The CDR3 is 14 amino acids. CDR1 is MNHNS and CDR2 is SASEGT in the germline V gene.

This chain connects TRBV11-2 to TRBJ2-6; tentatively, D is TRBD1 or TRBD2 (5 bases each). Trimming took off 0 bases at V and 4 bases at J, with 19 bases between the two ends. In germline, CDR1 is SGHAT, CDR2 FQNNGV. The CDR3 sequence is 19 residues long. The CDR3 nucleotides are TGTGCCAGCAGCTTAGATCATCGGGGCCCCTTTGTCGGGGCCAACGTCCTGACTTTC. Encoded protein: CASSLDHRGPFVGANVLTF.

This chain uses TRBV7-9 with TRBJ1-1; 9 bases agree with TRBD1. V lost 5 bases and J lost 6; bases outside the gene matches: 10. The CDR3 length is 15 residues. CDR1 is SEHNR, CDR2 FQNEAQ, per germline (reference sequence). The CDR3 bases are TGTGCCAGCAGCCGGACAGGGGAGGGTAGCGCTGAAGCTTTCTTT. Translating it yields CASSRTGEGSAEAFF.

The chain uses TRBV4-2 and TRBJ2-3, with 12 bases matching TRBD2. The ends lost 4 bases at V and 1 base at J; junction bases unmatched: 0. The CDR3 is 15 amino acids. CDR1 and CDR2 (germline): LGHNA, YNFKEQ. Here the CDR3 DNA reads TGTGCCAGCAGCCGACTAGCGGGGGGCACAGATACGCAGTATTTT. It yields the protein CASSRLAGGTDTQYF.

This rearrangement joins TRBV28 to TRBJ1-2, with D tentatively TRBD1 (6 bases). Germline CDR1 and CDR2: MDHEN and SYDVKM. The CDR3 length is 12 residues. Trimming stripped 8 bases from V and 2 bases from J, with 9 bases between. The CDR3 sequence: CASSDSNYGYTF. The CDR3 coding sequence is TGTGCCAGCTCGGACAGCAACTATGGCTACACCTTC.